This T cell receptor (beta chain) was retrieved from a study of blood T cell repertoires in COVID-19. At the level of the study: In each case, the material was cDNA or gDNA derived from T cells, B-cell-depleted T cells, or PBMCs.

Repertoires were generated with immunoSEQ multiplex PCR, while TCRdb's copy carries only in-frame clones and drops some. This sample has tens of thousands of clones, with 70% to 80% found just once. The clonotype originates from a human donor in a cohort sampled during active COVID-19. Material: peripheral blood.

In DNA form, the CDR3 reads TGCAGCGTTGGAGGGGAGACCCAGTACTTC. Its translation is CSVGGETQYF. The chain couples TRBV29-1 to TRBJ2-5, with D maybe TRBD2 (5 bases). The CDR3 length is 10 residues. Germline-derived CDR1 and CDR2 are SQVTM and ANQGSEA. With 4 bases removed from V and 5 bases from J, the gap between germline ends came to 5 bases. Using reference TRBV29-1 and TRBJ2-5 for the parts outside the CDR3, the full variable domain is SAVISQKPSRDICQRGTSLTIQCQVDSQVTMMFWYRQQPGQSLTLIATANQGSEATYESGFVIDKFPISRPNLTFSTLTVSNMSPEDSSIYLCSVGGETQYFGPGTRLLVL.